The T cell receptor beta chain described here comes from a study of control samples from healthy donors and cancer patients. CDR1 is SGDLS, CDR2 YYNGEE, per germline. The CDR3 runs to 17 residues. V lost 0 bases to trimming and J lost 2 bases, with 17 bases between them. TCRdb's table, derived via immunoSEQ multiplex PCR, lists solely in-frame clones and lacks some. The sample holds some 94,000 clones; roughly nine tenths are singletons and the top ten take around 1.3%. This TCR came from a woman between 45 and 65 years old in good health. Material: blood. The chain uses TRBV9 and TRBJ2-5, with D unclear. The CDR3 DNA is TGTGCCAGCAGCGTAGTAATTCCAGGCAAGCAGCAAGAGACCCAGTACTTC. Its translation: CASSVVIPGKQQETQYF.